This T cell receptor (beta chain) appears in the sequencing data of a study of blood T cells in healthy people across ages. Study outcomes and limitations: Percentage of naive T cells showed a strong correlation with TCR beta diversity. The recorded TCR beta diversity per million T cells decreased in a roughly linear manner with age.

The CDR3 length is 11 residues. From germline, CDR1 is SNHLY and CDR2 FYNNEI. V was trimmed by 7 bases and J by 0 bases, leaving 3 bases between them. Primed by a sample-barcoded 5' primer and a J-beta primer mix, a second PCR proceeded for roughly 6 to 12 cycles. Tagging of each cDNA molecule was performed by a template-switch adaptor with 12 random nucleotides. TCRdb recomputed calls from the 5' RACE reads with MiXCR, one row per CDR3 protein. The profile shows some 800,000 distinct CDR3 sequences, around 45% of them singletons. For this clonotype: Its cognate antigen is unknown.

The sequenced sample was blood. The clonotype was recovered from a man in his sixties in good health. This sequence joins TRBV2 and TRBJ2-5; D unresolved. CDR3 in DNA: TGTGCCAGCAAGTACCAAGAGACCCAGTACTTC. Translated, it gives CASKYQETQYF.